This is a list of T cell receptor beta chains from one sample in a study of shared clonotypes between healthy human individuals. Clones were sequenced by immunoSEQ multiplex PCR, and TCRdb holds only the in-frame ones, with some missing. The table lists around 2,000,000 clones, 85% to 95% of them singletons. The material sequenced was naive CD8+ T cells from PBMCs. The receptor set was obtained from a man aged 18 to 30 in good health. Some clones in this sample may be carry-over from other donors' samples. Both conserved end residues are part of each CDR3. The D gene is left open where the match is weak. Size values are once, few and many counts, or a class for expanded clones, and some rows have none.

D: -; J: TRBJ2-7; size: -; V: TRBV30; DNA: TGTGCCTGGAGTGCGTCATCCAGAGGCGAGCAGTACTTC; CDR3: CAWSASSRGEQYF
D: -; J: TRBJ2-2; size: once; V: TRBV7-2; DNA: TGTGCCAACCCTCCCGAGCAGAGGAACACCGGGGAGCTGTTTTTT; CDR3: CANPPEQRNTGELFF
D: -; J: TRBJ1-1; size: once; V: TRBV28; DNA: TGTGCCAGCAGTTTACGAGTGGGCGGGAACACTGAAGCTTTCTTT; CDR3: CASSLRVGGNTEAFF
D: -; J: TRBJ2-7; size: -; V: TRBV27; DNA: TGTGCCAGCAGCCCGGGCAGGGCCTACGAGCAGTACTTC; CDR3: CASSPGRAYEQYF
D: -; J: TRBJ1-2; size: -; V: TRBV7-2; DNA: TGTGCCAGCAGTTCGGGGCAGCGATTCTACTATGGCTACACCTTC; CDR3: CASSSGQRFYYGYTF
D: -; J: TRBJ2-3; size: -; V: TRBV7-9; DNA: TGTGCCAGCAGCCCGGGAGCCACTAGCACAGATACGCAGTATTTT; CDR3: CASSPGATSTDTQYF
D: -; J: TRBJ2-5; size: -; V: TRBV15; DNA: TGTGCCACCAGCAGAGTCCCGCCCGGGGGCTTGATGGAGACCCAGTACTTC; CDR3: CATSRVPPGGLMETQYF
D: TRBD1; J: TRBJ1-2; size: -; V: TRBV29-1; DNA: TGCAGCGTTGCGGACAGGGTGGTGAGTTATGGCTACACCTTC; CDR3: CSVADRVVSYGYTF
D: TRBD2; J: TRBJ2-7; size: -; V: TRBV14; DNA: TGTGCCAGCAGCCAATTTGTAGCTAGCGGGTACGCCTACGAGCAGTACTTC; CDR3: CASSQFVASGYAYEQYF
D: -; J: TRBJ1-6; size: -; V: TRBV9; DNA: TGTGCCAGCAGCCCGCACAGGGATAATTCACCCCTCCACTTT; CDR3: CASSPHRDNSPLHF
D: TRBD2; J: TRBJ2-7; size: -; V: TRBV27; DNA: TGTGCCAGCAGTACCATAGCGGGGCTCCTTCTCTCCTACGAGCAGTACTTC; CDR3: CASSTIAGLLLSYEQYF
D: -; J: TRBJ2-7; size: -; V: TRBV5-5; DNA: TGTGCCAGCAGCATCGGGGCCCTCGTATACTTC; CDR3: CASSIGALVYF
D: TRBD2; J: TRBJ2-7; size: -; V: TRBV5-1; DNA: TGCGCCAGCAGCTCGGGAGCGGGGTACGAGCAGTACTTC; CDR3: CASSSGAGYEQYF
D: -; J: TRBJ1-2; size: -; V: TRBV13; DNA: TGTGCCAGCAGCGGAAGCGACAGGACCCTCTATGGCTACACCTTC; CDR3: CASSGSDRTLYGYTF
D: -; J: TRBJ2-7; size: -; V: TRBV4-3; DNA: TGCGCCAGCAGCCAGGCATTAGGGGCGAGGAGGGAGCAGTACTTC; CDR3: CASSQALGARREQYF
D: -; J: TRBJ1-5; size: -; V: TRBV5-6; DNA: TGTGCCAGCAGCTTGGGAATCAGGGGAGATAGCAATCAGCCCCAGCATTTT; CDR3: CASSLGIRGDSNQPQHF
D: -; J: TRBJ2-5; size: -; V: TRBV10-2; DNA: TGCGCCAGCACGTTTAACCTCCAAGAGACCCAGTACTTC; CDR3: CASTFNLQETQYF
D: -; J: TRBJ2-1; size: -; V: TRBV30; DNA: TGTGCCTGGAGTGTACCGGCGGAGGGCAATGAGCAGTTCTTC; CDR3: CAWSVPAEGNEQFF
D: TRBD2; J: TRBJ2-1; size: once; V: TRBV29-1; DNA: TGCAGCGTTGAAGAGCCCTTAATCGGGACTAGCGGGAACAATGAGCAGTTCTTC; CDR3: CSVEEPLIGTSGNNEQFF
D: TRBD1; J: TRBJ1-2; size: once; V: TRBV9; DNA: TGTGCCAGCAGCGTAGGTGGACAGGGGTATGGCTACACCTTC; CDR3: CASSVGGQGYGYTF